Detailed here is one TCR beta chain. Antigen unknown. The entry originates in a study of CD8 T cells in ankylosing spondylitis. Overall study findings and caveats: Disease-linked clones had a CD8+ phenotype and relatively low frequency in peripheral blood. Typical of ankylosing spondylitis blood, it appeared, was a TCR beta motif of seven to nine highly homologous variants.

The TCR beta libraries were generated through quantitative 5'-RACE incorporating molecular barcodes. Via MiXCR, TCRdb re-called the 5' RACE reads, giving one row per CDR3 protein. The table records hundreds of thousands of distinct CDR3 sequences, roughly 26% of them present only once. CDR1 SGHAT and CDR2 FQNNGV come from the germline V gene. The CDR3 is 16 residues long. The V end lost 2 bases, the J end lost 1 base, and 12 bases lay between the germline ends. Sequenced material: blood, either unsorted or a sorted T cell fraction (not recorded which). The receptor was isolated from a male donor with ankylosing spondylitis. The chain joins TRBV11-2 to TRBJ2-1; D ambiguous. The CDR3 bases are TGTGCCAGCAGCTTAATAGATGGTGCGTCCTACAATGAGCAGTTCTTC. Translation: CASSLIDGASYNEQFF.